These 2 T cell receptor beta chains originate from one sample sequenced in a study of blood T cell repertoires in COVID-19. The method was immunoSEQ multiplex PCR; TCRdb's version includes in-frame clones alone and lacks a portion of them. The sample comprises 340,000 or so clones, over 70% of which are singletons, and around 3% rests with the top ten. The sample consisted of peripheral blood. These receptors came from a young man with active or convalescent COVID-19.

This clone was seen a single time. This chain uses TRBV6-5 with TRBJ1-6; D remains unclear. V was clipped by 6 bases and J by 8 bases, with 11 bases between them. Per the germline V gene, CDR1 is MNHEY and CDR2 is SVGAGI. The CDR3 totals 13 residues. CDR3 bases: TGTGCCAGCAGCCTCGCCGGGGATTCACCCCTCCACTTT. Its protein is CASSLAGDSPLHF.

This clone has just one count. The rearrangement links TRBV4-3 to TRBJ1-3, with unresolved D. CDR1 is LGHNA, CDR2 YSLEER, per germline. The CDR3 loop spans 12 amino acids. Trimming left V 4 bases short and J 4 bases short, with 5 bases between. For the CDR3, the DNA is TGCGCCAGCAGCCCTGAGGGAAACACCATATATTTT. Protein sequence: CASSPEGNTIYF.